The 21 T cell receptor beta chains listed next were all sequenced from one sample in a study of T cell responses to AZD1222 COVID-19 vaccine. Clones were read by immunoSEQ multiplex PCR, and TCRdb kept only the in-frame ones, dropping some. The table includes 100,000 to 150,000 clones, roughly 90% detected once. The source material was peripheral blood, sampled 28 days after the second AZD1222 dose. The receptors here all came from an adult who received the AZD1222 COVID-19 vaccine.

The V call is TRBV3-1 (or the pseudogene TRBV3-2), the J call TRBJ2-5; tentative D call: TRBD2 (5 bases). V lost 1 base to trimming and J lost 1 base, with 7 bases between them. The CDR3 loop spans 14 amino acids. Germline V gene data show CDR1 as LGHDT and CDR2 as YNNKEL (reference sequence). The CDR3 is CASSQGLSQETQYF. The CDR3 coding sequence is TGTGCCAGCAGCCAAGGACTATCCCAAGAGACCCAGTACTTC.

J is TRBJ1-5 and V is TRBV9; possibly TRBD1 for D (5 bases). This CDR3 has 15 residues. Germline-derived CDR1 and CDR2 are SGDLS and YYNGEE. V lost 0 bases and J lost 6, with 13 bases in between. Here the CDR3 DNA reads TGTGCCAGCAGCGTAGCGGCAGGGCCTTTTCAGCCCCAGCATTTT. Its protein is CASSVAAGPFQPQHF.

The genes are TRBV7-2 and TRBJ2-3; D call uncertain. The CDR3 length is 15 residues. CDR1 is SGHTA, CDR2 FQGNSA, per germline. The ends were cut back, 2 bases at V and 0 bases at J, with 9 bases in the middle. CDR3 in amino acids: CASSLSTSSTDTQYF. The CDR3 bases are TGTGCCAGCAGCTTATCGACTTCTAGCACAGATACGCAGTATTTT.

Concerning this clone itself: At one end the junction does not follow the germline gene, possibly because of a read error. This chain uses TRBV3-1 (or the pseudogene TRBV3-2) with TRBJ1-3; TRBD1 matches at 7 bases. CDR1 and CDR2 from the germline V gene are LGHDT and YNNKEL (reference sequence). CDR3 size: 12 residues. CDR3 nucleotides: TGTGCCAGCAGCCATCAGGGGGAAAGCAGGTTTTTT. Protein sequence: CASSHQGESRFF.

CDR3: CASSVSPGSAYEQYF. DNA of the CDR3: TGTGCCAGCAGCGTCAGCCCGGGCTCAGCGTACGAGCAGTACTTC. The rearrangement joins TRBV9 to TRBJ2-7; D is unresolved. Trimming took off 2 bases at V and 4 bases at J, with 16 bases between the two ends. The CDR3 is 15 residues long. Germline lookup yields CDR1 SGDLS and CDR2 YYNGEE.

This sequence joins TRBV28 and TRBJ1-2; D not certain. The CDR3 consists of 12 residues. Deletions cut 0 bases from V and 8 bases from J, with 7 bases between. Germline CDR1 is MDHEN and CDR2 is SYDVKM. The CDR3 nucleotides read TGTGCCAGCAGTTTATGGGCGAGGGGCTACACCTTC. Translating gives CASSLWARGYTF.

This rearrangement joins TRBV5-6 to TRBJ1-1; 12 bases line up with TRBD1. The V and J ends lost 4 bases and 5 bases, in that order; junction bases with no gene match: 9. The germline gives CDR1 SGHDT, CDR2 YYEEEE. There are 16 residues in the CDR3. Written as DNA, the CDR3 is TGTGCCAGCAGCATCCGGGACAGGGGGCTGGTGACTGAAGCTTTCTTT. It codes for CASSIRDRGLVTEAFF. The whole variable domain, remainder taken from reference TRBV5-6 and TRBJ1-1, is DAGVTQSPTHLIKTRGQQVTLRCSPKSGHDTVSWYQQALGQGPQFIFQYYEEEERQRGNFPDRFSGHQFPNYSSELNVNALLLGDSALYLCASSIRDRGLVTEAFFGQGTRLTVV.

The chain uses TRBV7-2 and TRBJ2-7; maybe TRBD2 (6 bases). The V gene lost 4 bases and the J gene lost 3 bases, with 16 bases spanning the gap. Germline assignment: CDR1 SGHTA and CDR2 FQGNSA. The CDR3 is made up of 15 amino acids. The CDR3 nucleotides read TGTGCCAGCAGCTCCCTTTGGGGAGCGGGCTACGAGCAGTACTTC. Translating it yields CASSSLWGAGYEQYF.

V and J are TRBV21-1 and TRBJ2-1; the DNA was not compared with TRBD2, the D call given in the table. TRBV21-1 counts as a pseudogene. This CDR3 is 13 amino acids long. In nucleotides, the CDR3 is TGTGCCAGCAGCAAAGCGCTGAGCGGGCAGCAGTTCTTC. It yields the protein CASSKALSGQQFF.

This clone was seen just once. V and J are TRBV11-3 and TRBJ2-5; D unclear. Trimming removed 1 base from V and 5 bases from J, with 14 bases in between. This CDR3 is 15 amino acids long. Per the germline V gene, CDR1 is SGHNT and CDR2 is YENEEA. DNA for the CDR3: TGTGCCAGCAGCTTAGGGGCGGACGCCCGGGAGACCCAGTACTTC. It encodes CASSLGADARETQYF.

The genes are TRBV5-3 and TRBJ2-7; 8 nucleotides align to TRBD1. TRBV5-3 is treated as an ORF (open reading frame) with a function not yet certain. J was trimmed by 2 bases and V by 1 base; bases with no gene match: 14. The CDR3 totals 18 residues. Here the CDR3 reads CARSLWAGTGTGTYEQYF. CDR3 coding DNA: TGTGCCAGAAGCTTGTGGGCAGGCACTGGGACAGGTACCTACGAGCAGTACTTC.

The rearrangement joins TRBV7-2 to TRBJ2-3, with TRBD1 as a possible D gene (6 bases). Looked up from germline, CDR1 is SGHTA and CDR2 is FQGNSA. The CDR3 has 15 residues. Trimming cost V 2 bases and J 4 bases, with 13 bases left between them. The CDR3 nucleotides read TGTGCCAGCAGCTTACTGGGGGCGGGCCCAGATACGCAGTATTTT. As protein: CASSLLGAGPDTQYF.

Here the CDR3 reads CASSKLARKVPSTDTQYF. The CDR3 DNA reads TGTGCCAGCAGCAAATTAGCTAGGAAGGTCCCCAGCACAGATACGCAGTATTTT. V is TRBV21-1 and J is TRBJ2-3; TRBD2 is the table's D call, not checked against the DNA. TRBV21-1 is recorded as a pseudogene. CDR3 length: 18 amino acids.

This clone was seen a single time. The chain links TRBV28 to TRBJ2-7, with D uncertain. V gave up 5 bases and J gave up 2 bases, with 10 bases separating them. The germline V gene has CDR1 MDHEN and CDR2 SYDVKM. This CDR3 has 13 residues. This CDR3 reads CASSLTPPYEQYF. The CDR3 DNA is TGTGCCAGCAGTCTAACCCCCCCCTACGAGCAGTACTTC. Full variable domain (missing parts from reference TRBV28 and TRBJ2-7): DVKVTQSSRYLVKRTGEKVFLECVQDMDHENMFWYRQDPGLGLRLIYFSYDVKMKEKGDIPEGYSVSREKKERFSLILESASTNQTSMYLCASSLTPPYEQYFGPGTRLTVT.

For the CDR3, the DNA is TGTGCAAGCCCGGGACAGGATAACACAGATACGCAGTATTTT. Its translation: CASPGQDNTDTQYF. The chain joins TRBV24-1 to TRBJ2-3, with TRBD1 matching 8 bases. This CDR3 has 14 amino acids. Germline assignment: CDR1 KGHDR and CDR2 SFDVKD.

The V call is TRBV6-2 or TRBV6-3, the J call TRBJ1-1, with D unresolved. V lost 2 bases and J 11 bases, leaving 18 bases between the germline ends. The CDR3 is 14 residues long. Looked up from germline, CDR1 is MNHEY and CDR2 is SVGEGT. Here the CDR3 reads CASSYLGSGLRAFF. CDR3 nucleotides: TGTGCCAGCAGTTACCTAGGGTCCGGACTGAGGGCTTTCTTT.

The rearrangement uses TRBV18 and TRBJ2-7, with D unclear. CDR3 length equals 14 residues. Germline CDR1 KGHSH, CDR2 LQKENI. Trimming removed 0 bases from V and 1 base from J, with 7 bases in between. The CDR3 coding sequence is TGTGCCAGCTCACCACCGAGCCCTTCCTACGAGCAGTACTTC. As protein: CASSPPSPSYEQYF. The complete variable domain, with remaining parts taken from reference TRBV18 and TRBJ2-7, reads NAGVMQNPRHLVRRRGQEARLRCSPMKGHSHVYWYRQLPEEGLKFMVYLQKENIIDESGMPKERFSAEFPKEGPSILRIQQVVRGDSAAYFCASSPPSPSYEQYFGPGTRLTVT.

The chain links TRBV28 to TRBJ1-4, with TRBD1 matching over 10 bases. V dropped 6 bases and J dropped 4; count of bases not matched to a gene: 5. This CDR3 has 15 residues. Germline V lookup: CDR1 MDHEN, CDR2 SYDVKM. CDR3 in amino acids: CASRSGTGDNEKLFF. For the CDR3, the DNA is TGTGCCAGCAGATCCGGGACAGGGGATAATGAAAAACTGTTTTTT.

V gene TRBV5-8 combines with J gene TRBJ1-4; D remains unclear. The CDR3 length is 14 residues. Trimming shortened V by 1 base and J by 10 bases, and 14 bases separated the two germline ends. The germline CDR1 and CDR2 sequences are SGHTS and YDEGEE. CDR3 DNA sequence: TGTGCCAGCAGCTTGTCAGGTTCGGGAGGAAAACTGTTTTTT. Amino acids: CASSLSGSGGKLFF.

J is TRBJ2-7 and V is TRBV28; possibly TRBD1 for D (6 bases). Germline values: CDR1 MDHEN, CDR2 SYDVKM. CDR3 length: 15 amino acids. V shed 5 bases and J shed 0 bases, with 14 bases lying between them. The CDR3 is CASSPQTGFSYEQYF. The CDR3, as DNA: TGTGCCAGCAGTCCTCAAACAGGGTTCTCCTACGAGCAGTACTTC.

V gene TRBV4-2 combines with J gene TRBJ1-5; TRBD1 is a possible D gene (6 bases). The germline CDR1 and CDR2 sequences are LGHNA and YNFKEQ. The CDR3 totals 14 residues. Trimming cost V 4 bases and J 1 base, with 8 bases left between them. In DNA form, the CDR3 reads TGTGCCAGCAGCCGAGGACAGAGCAATCAGCCCCAGCATTTT. Its protein is CASSRGQSNQPQHF.